The 5 T cell receptor beta chains presented below share a single source sample, sequenced in a study of post-analysis software for immune sequencing data. Unique molecular identifiers were carried by the TCR beta cDNA libraries. MiXCR was run by TCRdb on the PCR reads, yielding one entry per CDR3 protein. The sample includes a few hundred thousand distinct CDR3 sequences, around 40% of them seen just once. These TCRs' antigens remain unknown. Findings and caveats of the study: Patients used about 5 TRBV segments, including TRBV5-6, TRBV5-1 and TRBV20-1, more often than controls.

The sequenced sample was blood. Receptors were obtained from a girl aged 5-17 years with multiple sclerosis.

In this sample, this clonotype turned up a few times. The chain recombines TRBV9 with TRBJ2-7, with TRBD2 matching over 8 bases. CDR3 length: 16 residues. V lost 2 bases, J lost 0 bases, and 7 bases stayed unmatched. CDR1 and CDR2 (germline): SGDLS, YYNGEE. DNA for the CDR3: TGTGCCAGCAGCGTCTCCCCGGGGGGGGTCTCCTACGAGCAGTACTTC. This gives the protein CASSVSPGGVSYEQYF. Full variable domain (rest looked up from reference TRBV9 and TRBJ2-7): DSGVTQTPKHLITATGQRVTLRCSPRSGDLSVYWYQQSLDQGLQFLIQYYNGEERAKGNILERFSAQQFPDLHSELNLSSLELGDSALYFCASSVSPGGVSYEQYFGPGTRLTVT.

This chain connects TRBV28 to TRBJ1-5; 9 bases agree with TRBD1. The germline CDR1 and CDR2 sequences are MDHEN and SYDVKM. The V segment lost 7 bases and the J segment 2 bases; nucleotides outside the gene matches: 18. The CDR3 covers 19 residues. The CDR3 region has the DNA TGTGCCAGCATTCTCCGAAAGGGACAGGGAGTATTAGGCAATCAGCCCCAGCATTTT. Its protein is CASILRKGQGVLGNQPQHF.

The chain uses TRBV20-1 and TRBJ2-7; D unresolved. The CDR3 is 15 amino acids. CDR1 and CDR2 (germline): DFQATT, SNEGSKA (reference sequence). V lost 5 bases and J 0 bases, leaving 17 bases between the germline ends. CDR3 residues: CSAHRERASSYEQYF. The DNA for the CDR3 is TGCAGTGCTCATCGAGAGCGCGCGAGCTCCTACGAGCAGTACTTC.

This chain joins TRBV11-3 and TRBJ2-1, with 10 bases matching TRBD2. V shed 4 bases, J shed 5 bases, and the junction held 11 bases outside the gene matches. The CDR3 has 17 residues. The germline CDR1 and CDR2 sequences are SGHNT and YENEEA. CDR3 amino acids: CASSSLLSSGGHNEQFF. CDR3 nucleotide sequence: TGTGCCAGCAGCTCCCTCCTCTCTAGCGGGGGCCACAATGAGCAGTTCTTC.

This clonotype appeared a few times. The gene calls are TRBV12-3 or TRBV12-4 and TRBJ1-5; no clear D gene. The length of the CDR3 is 13 residues. V lost 6 bases, J lost 1 base, and 7 bases lay in between. The CDR3 spells CASRSGSNQPQHF. In DNA form, the CDR3 reads TGTGCCAGCAGGAGCGGAAGCAATCAGCCCCAGCATTTT.